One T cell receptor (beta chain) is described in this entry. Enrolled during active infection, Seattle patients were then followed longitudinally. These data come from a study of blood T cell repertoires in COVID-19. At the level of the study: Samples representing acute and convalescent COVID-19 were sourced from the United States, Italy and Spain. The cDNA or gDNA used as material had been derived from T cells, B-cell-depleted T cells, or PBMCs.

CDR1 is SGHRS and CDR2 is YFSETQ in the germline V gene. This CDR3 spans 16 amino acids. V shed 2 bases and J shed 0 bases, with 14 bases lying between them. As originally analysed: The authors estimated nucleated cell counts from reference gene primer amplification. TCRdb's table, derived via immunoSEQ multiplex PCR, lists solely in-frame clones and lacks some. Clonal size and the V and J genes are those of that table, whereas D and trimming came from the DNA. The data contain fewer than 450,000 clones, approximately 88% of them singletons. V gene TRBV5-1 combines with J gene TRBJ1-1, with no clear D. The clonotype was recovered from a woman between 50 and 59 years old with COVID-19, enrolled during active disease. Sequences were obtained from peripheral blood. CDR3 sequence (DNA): TGCGCCAGCAGCTTAAGCGGAAGGACTATGAACACTGAAGCTTTCTTT. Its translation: CASSLSGRTMNTEAFF.